This T cell receptor beta chain was captured by sequencing in a study of human T cells and chemical hapten exposure. Study in general: Sensitization employed 2% DPC on 2 cm by 2 cm of upper inner arm skin.

The germline V gene has CDR1 SNHLY and CDR2 FYNNEI. After removal of 5 bases from V and 5 bases from J, the junction contained 9 bases not matched to a gene. The CDR3 has 15 residues. Regarding time point: patch test 1, 2 weeks after DPC sensitization. As for treatment: therapeutic diphenylcyclopropenone sensitization with weekly scalp DPC. This clonotype was detected a few times. MiXCR was run by TCRdb on the RACE reads, yielding one entry per CDR3 protein. The table records approximately 80,000 distinct CDR3 sequences, roughly 7.6% of them present only once. The input for sequencing was whole blood, taken in connection with sensitization to the hapten diphenylcyclopropenone (DPC). The V call is TRBV2, the J call TRBJ1-5; the match to TRBD1 covers 7 bases. The clonotype originates from a woman aged 25 to 39 with alopecia areata. Some clones in this sample may be carry-over from other donors' samples. The CDR3 nucleotides are TGTGCCAGCAGTAAGATTTCAGGGGGAGATCAGCCCCAGCATTTT. This codes for CASSKISGGDQPQHF.